The 24 T cell receptor beta chains below come from one sample, sequenced in a study of T cell repertoires in ileal Crohn's disease. Clones were read by immunoSEQ multiplex PCR, and TCRdb kept only the in-frame ones, dropping some. This sample has 5,500 to 8,000 clones, with 65% to 90% found just once. Sequencing was carried out using ileal tissue. The source of these receptors is an adult with Crohn's disease.

V and J are TRBV5-1 and TRBJ2-2; 8 nucleotides match TRBD2. Germline lookup yields CDR1 SGHRS and CDR2 YFSETQ. Germline trimming cut 4 bases from V and 4 bases from J; bases unmatched to any gene: 9. The CDR3 has 16 amino acids. This CDR3 reads CASSLEGTRVTGELFF. As DNA, the CDR3 is TGCGCCAGCAGCCTCGAAGGGACTAGAGTCACCGGGGAGCTGTTTTTT.

The CDR3 is CASAGGESYNEQFF. The DNA of the CDR3 is TGTGCCAGCGCGGGGGGGGAATCCTACAATGAGCAGTTCTTC. V is TRBV19 and J is TRBJ2-1; 9 bases align to TRBD2. V was pared by 9 bases and J by 1 base, with 4 bases of the junction left unmatched. Per the germline V gene, CDR1 is LNHDA and CDR2 is SQIVND (reference sequence). CDR3 length: 14 residues.

The chain couples TRBV14 to TRBJ2-2; 10 bases line up with TRBD2. Germline trimming cut 2 bases from V and 8 bases from J; bases unmatched to any gene: 8. Germline CDR1 reads SGHDN; CDR2 reads FVKESK. The length of the CDR3 is 16 residues. The CDR3 here is CASSQNLAGEAGELFF. The CDR3, as DNA: TGTGCCAGCAGCCAAAACCTAGCGGGAGAGGCAGGGGAGCTGTTTTTT.

This clone was seen a single time. The chain employs TRBV6-5 and TRBJ2-4; no clear D gene. This CDR3 has 14 amino acids. CDR1 is MNHEY and CDR2 is SVGAGI in the germline V gene. The V gene lost 0 bases and the J gene lost 4 bases, with 7 bases spanning the gap. CDR3 loop: CASSYSLAKNIQYF. The DNA of the CDR3 is TGTGCCAGCAGTTACTCGTTGGCTAAAAACATTCAGTACTTC.

The chain combines TRBV9 with TRBJ1-3; D unclear. This CDR3 spans 16 amino acids. V dropped 0 bases and J dropped 4 bases, with 14 bases sitting between them. Germline V CDR1 and CDR2: SGDLS, YYNGEE. The CDR3 is CASSVASGSSGNTIYF. CDR3 DNA: TGTGCCAGCAGCGTAGCTTCAGGAAGCTCCGGAAACACCATATATTTT.

On this clone: Different DNA sequences within this sample yield the same CDR3. J is TRBJ1-1 and V is TRBV18, with D possibly being TRBD1 (6 bases). The CDR3 extends over 14 amino acids. CDR1 and CDR2 from the germline V gene are KGHSH and LQKENI. V lost 3 bases, J lost 2 bases, and 10 bases lay in between. This CDR3 is CASSPRQENTEAFF. In nucleotides, the CDR3 is TGTGCCAGCTCACCCAGACAGGAAAACACTGAAGCTTTCTTT.

V and J are TRBV25-1 and TRBJ2-5, with 9 positions matching TRBD1. Germline loops: CDR1 MGHDK, CDR2 SYGVNS. The J segment lost 1 base and the V segment lost 4 bases, leaving 7 bases of the junction unmatched. The CDR3 is 16 residues long. CDR3 coding DNA: TGTGCCAGCAGTGGAGGGACAGGGCACTTCCAAGAGACCCAGTACTTC. Protein product: CASSGGTGHFQETQYF.

The genes are TRBV5-4 and TRBJ2-1; D may be TRBD2 (6 bases). CDR1 SGHNT and CDR2 YYREEE come from the germline V gene (reference sequence). This CDR3 spans 16 amino acids. Trimming left V 0 bases short and J 3 bases short, with 13 bases between. CDR3 bases: TGTGCCAGCAGCTTGGCCCAGGGAGGTTTCTACAATGAGCAGTTCTTC. Its translation: CASSLAQGGFYNEQFF. Variable domain in full (rest from reference TRBV5-4 and TRBJ2-1): ETGVTQSPTHLIKTRGQQVTLRCSSQSGHNTVSWYQQALGQGPQFIFQYYREEENGRGNFPPRFSGLQFPNYSSELNVNALELDDSALYLCASSLAQGGFYNEQFFGPGTRLTVL.

This clone was seen more than once but under ten times. The chain carries TRBV18 and TRBJ1-1, with D possibly matching TRBD1 (6 bases). Per germline, CDR1 KGHSH and CDR2 LQKENI. Trimming shortened V by 3 bases and J by 5 bases, and 16 bases separated the two germline ends. This CDR3 contains 15 residues. For the CDR3, the DNA is TGTGCCAGCTCACCGGATAACAGGGTGGGTACTGAAGCTTTCTTT. Its protein is CASSPDNRVGTEAFF.

This chain connects TRBV2 to TRBJ2-4; 11 bases agree with TRBD2. With V trimmed by 6 bases and J by 2 bases, 15 bases remained unmatched. The CDR3 spans 19 residues. Germline V gives CDR1 SNHLY, CDR2 FYNNEI. CDR3 nucleotide sequence: TGTGCCAGCAGGACCGCGGGTAGCGGGAGGGCGGGATCCAAAAACATTCAGTACTTC. This sequence encodes CASRTAGSGRAGSKNIQYF.

The genes are TRBV6-1 and TRBJ2-7, with 7 nucleotides matching TRBD1. The J segment lost 6 bases and the V segment lost 6 bases, leaving 5 bases of the junction unmatched. Per germline, CDR1 MNHNS and CDR2 SASEGT. There are 12 residues in the CDR3. The CDR3 DNA is TGTGCCAGCAGCGGGGACAGAGGCGAGCAGTACTTC. This gives the protein CASSGDRGEQYF.

The rearrangement joins TRBV5-1 to TRBJ2-5; TRBD2 aligns across 11 bases. Losses at the gene ends were 5 bases for V and 4 bases for J; bases not matched to a gene: 10. This CDR3 comprises 16 residues. Germline V gene data show CDR1 as SGHRS and CDR2 as YFSETQ. The CDR3 nucleotides read TGCGCCAGCAGGATTGGAACTAGCGGGAGTACAGAGACCCAGTACTTC. It encodes CASRIGTSGSTETQYF.

In its sample, this clone was seen once. This chain joins TRBV19 and TRBJ2-5; 9 nucleotides line up with TRBD2. Germline trimming cut 5 bases from V and 3 bases from J; bases unmatched to any gene: 4. In germline, CDR1 is LNHDA, CDR2 SQIVND (reference sequence). The CDR3 contains 14 residues. Written as DNA, the CDR3 is TGTGCCAGTAGTGGGGCTAGCGGGGAAGAGACCCAGTACTTC. It codes for CASSGASGEETQYF.

The chain uses TRBV4-1 and TRBJ2-2, with 7 bases that match TRBD1. The ends lost 1 base at V and 1 base at J; junction bases unmatched: 18. The CDR3 loop spans 21 amino acids. In germline, CDR1 is MGHRA, CDR2 YSYEKL. The CDR3 sequence is CASSQAPPGTVGLGNTGELFF. Written as DNA, the CDR3 is TGCGCCAGCAGCCAAGCTCCCCCCGGGACAGTCGGCTTGGGGAACACCGGGGAGCTGTTTTTT.

V gene TRBV30 combines with J gene TRBJ2-7; TRBD2 aligns across 8 bases. Germline V CDR1 and CDR2: GTSNPN, SVGIG (reference sequence). The CDR3 has 13 amino acids. The CDR3 DNA follows: TGTACCGGAGAGAGCGGGAGCGCCTACGAGCAGTACTTC. Protein sequence: CTGESGSAYEQYF.

V usage is TRBV7-3 and J usage is TRBJ2-1; D gene unclear. The germline gives CDR1 SGHTA, CDR2 FQGTGA. CDR3 size: 13 residues. V was pared by 5 bases and J by 9 bases, with 14 bases between. The CDR3 here is CASSLGSAREQFF. The CDR3 nucleotides read TGTGCCAGCAGCCTGGGCTCTGCTCGTGAGCAGTTCTTC.

This clone was picked up a small number of times. V gene TRBV30 combines with J gene TRBJ2-2; D not certain. This CDR3 is built from 12 residues. Trimming removed 0 bases at V and 8 bases at J, with 7 bases between. CDR1 and CDR2 from the germline V gene are GTSNPN and SVGIG (reference sequence). The CDR3 loop reads CAWSVRVGELFF. The CDR3 bases are TGTGCCTGGAGTGTACGAGTGGGGGAGCTGTTTTTT.

V and J are TRBV25-1 and TRBJ2-1, with 10 bases lining up with TRBD2. With 6 bases clipped from V and 0 bases from J, the junction kept 2 bases outside the gene matches. The CDR3 loop spans 15 amino acids. Germline V lookup: CDR1 MGHDK, CDR2 SYGVNS. CDR3 sequence reads: CASSQRGGSYNEQFF. Here the CDR3 DNA reads TGTGCCAGCAGCCAGCGGGGGGGCTCCTACAATGAGCAGTTCTTC.

CDR3 DNA sequence: TGTGCCATCGGGGACTACGAGCAGTACTTC. It specifies CAIGDYEQYF. The chain couples TRBV10-3 to TRBJ2-5; D gene ambiguous. TRBJ2-7 explains the end of the DNA better; the J call may be wrong. CDR3 length: 10 residues. Looked up from germline, CDR1 is ENHRY and CDR2 is SYGVKD.

This clone appeared once. The chain links TRBV30 to TRBJ2-7, with D perhaps TRBD1 (6 bases). The CDR3 spans 13 residues. Germline V CDR1 and CDR2: GTSNPN, SVGIG (reference sequence). Trimming left V 4 bases short and J 3 bases short, with 13 bases between. CDR3 bases: TGTGCCTGGAACCGACAGGACCTCTACGAGCAGTACTTC. Its protein product is CAWNRQDLYEQYF.

DNA of the CDR3: TGTGCCAGCAGCTTAGTCCCAATCGAGTCCTACGAGCAGTACTTC. It specifies CASSLVPIESYEQYF. The V and J genes are TRBV7-2 and TRBJ2-7; no definite D call. The germline gives CDR1 SGHTA, CDR2 FQGNSA. The CDR3 totals 15 residues. V shed 1 base and J shed 1 base, with 11 bases lying between them.

V and J are TRBV5-6 and TRBJ2-7; the D is unclear. CDR1 SGHDT and CDR2 YYEEEE come from the germline V gene. The V gene lost 5 bases and the J gene lost 4 bases, with 19 bases spanning the gap. This CDR3 spans 15 amino acids. CDR3 amino acids: CASSRSNPPEYEQYF. CDR3 DNA: TGTGCCAGCAGTCGATCGAACCCGCCAGAATACGAGCAGTACTTC.

J is TRBJ2-5 and V is TRBV6-4, with 12 bases fitting TRBD2. Germline assignment: CDR1 MRHNA and CDR2 SNTAGT. Trimming cost V 3 bases and J 2 bases; bases outside gene matches: 4. The CDR3 is 16 amino acids. The CDR3 region has the DNA TGTGCCAGCAGTGAGACTAGCGGGAGTGGGCAAGAGACCCAGTACTTC. It is translated as CASSETSGSGQETQYF.

The V gene is TRBV21-1, the J gene TRBJ2-3; the table assigns TRBD1, which was not confirmed against the DNA. TRBV21-1 is designated a pseudogene. The CDR3 extends over 16 amino acids. The CDR3 region has the DNA TGTGCCAGCAGCAATAGGGACAGGGAAGTGACAGATACGCAGTATTTT. Amino acids: CASSNRDREVTDTQYF.